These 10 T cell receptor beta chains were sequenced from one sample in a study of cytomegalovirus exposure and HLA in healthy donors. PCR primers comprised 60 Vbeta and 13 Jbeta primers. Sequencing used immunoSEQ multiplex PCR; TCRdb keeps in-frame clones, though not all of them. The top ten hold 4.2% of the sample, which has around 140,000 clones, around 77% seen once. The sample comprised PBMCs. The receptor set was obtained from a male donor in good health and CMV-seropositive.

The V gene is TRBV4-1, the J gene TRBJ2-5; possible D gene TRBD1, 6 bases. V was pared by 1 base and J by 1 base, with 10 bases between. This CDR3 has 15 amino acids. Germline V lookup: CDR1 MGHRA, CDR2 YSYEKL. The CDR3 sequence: CASSQGLQGQETQYF. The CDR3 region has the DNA TGCGCCAGCAGCCAAGGATTACAGGGCCAAGAGACCCAGTACTTC.

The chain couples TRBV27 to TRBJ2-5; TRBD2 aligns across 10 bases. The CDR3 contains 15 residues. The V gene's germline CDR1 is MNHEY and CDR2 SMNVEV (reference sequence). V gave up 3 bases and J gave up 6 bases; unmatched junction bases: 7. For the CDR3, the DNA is TGTGCCAGCAGTTTTCTCACTAGCGGGGCGAAGACCCAGTACTTC. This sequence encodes CASSFLTSGAKTQYF.

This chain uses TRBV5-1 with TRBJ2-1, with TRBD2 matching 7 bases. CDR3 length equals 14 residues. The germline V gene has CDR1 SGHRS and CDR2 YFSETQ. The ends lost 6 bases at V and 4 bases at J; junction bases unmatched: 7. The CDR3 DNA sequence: TGCGCCAGCACGCTCAGCGGGGAGTACAATGAGCAGTTCTTC. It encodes CASTLSGEYNEQFF.

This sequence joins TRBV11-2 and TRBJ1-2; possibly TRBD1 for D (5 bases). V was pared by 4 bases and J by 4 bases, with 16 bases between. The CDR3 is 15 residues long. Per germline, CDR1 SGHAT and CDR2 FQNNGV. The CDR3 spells CASSSSRQWIYGYTF. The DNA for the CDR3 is TGTGCCAGCAGCTCTTCTAGACAGTGGATCTATGGCTACACCTTC.

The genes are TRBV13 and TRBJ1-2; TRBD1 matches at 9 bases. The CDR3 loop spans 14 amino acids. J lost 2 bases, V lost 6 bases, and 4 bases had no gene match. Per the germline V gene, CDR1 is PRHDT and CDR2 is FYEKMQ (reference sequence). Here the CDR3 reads CASSFGQGNYGYTF. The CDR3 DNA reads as TGTGCCAGCAGTTTTGGACAGGGGAACTATGGCTACACCTTC. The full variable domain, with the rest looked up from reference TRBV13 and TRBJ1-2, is AAGVIQSPRHLIKEKRETATLKCYPIPRHDTVYWYQQGPGQDPQFLISFYEKMQSDKGSIPDRFSAQQFSDYHSELNMSSLELGDSALYFCASSFGQGNYGYTFGSGTRLTVV.

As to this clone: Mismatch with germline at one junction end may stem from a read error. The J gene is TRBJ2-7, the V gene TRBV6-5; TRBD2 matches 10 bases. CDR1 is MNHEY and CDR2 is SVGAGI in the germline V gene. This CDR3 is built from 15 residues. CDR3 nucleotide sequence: TGTGCCGGCAGTTTAGCGGGGGGTACATCCTACGAGCAGTACTTC. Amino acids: CAGSLAGGTSYEQYF.

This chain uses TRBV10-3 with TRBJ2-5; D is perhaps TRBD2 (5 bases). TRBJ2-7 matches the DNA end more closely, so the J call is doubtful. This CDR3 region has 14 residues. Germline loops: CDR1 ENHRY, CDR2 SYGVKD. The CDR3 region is CAISVRRSSYEQYF. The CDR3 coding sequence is TGTGCCATCAGTGTTCGGAGGAGCTCCTACGAGCAGTACTTC.

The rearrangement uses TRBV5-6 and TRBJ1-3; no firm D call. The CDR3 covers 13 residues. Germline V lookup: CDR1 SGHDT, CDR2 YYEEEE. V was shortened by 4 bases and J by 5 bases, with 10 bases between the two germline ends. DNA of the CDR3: TGTGCCAGCAGCCTCGGGGTGCGAAACACCATATATTTT. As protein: CASSLGVRNTIYF.

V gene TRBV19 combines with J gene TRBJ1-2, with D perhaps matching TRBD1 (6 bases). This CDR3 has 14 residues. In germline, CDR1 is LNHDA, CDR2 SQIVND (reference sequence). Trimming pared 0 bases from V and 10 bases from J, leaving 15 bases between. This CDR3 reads CASSIDRGTPPYTF. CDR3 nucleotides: TGTGCCAGTAGTATAGATCGTGGGACACCACCCTACACCTTC.

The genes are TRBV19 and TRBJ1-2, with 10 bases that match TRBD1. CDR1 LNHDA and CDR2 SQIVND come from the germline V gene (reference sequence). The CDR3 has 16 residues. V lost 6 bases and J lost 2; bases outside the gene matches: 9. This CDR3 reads CASSSSGTGANYGYTF. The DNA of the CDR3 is TGTGCCAGTAGCAGCTCAGGGACAGGGGCGAACTATGGCTACACCTTC.